The entry below gives a single T cell receptor (beta chain) sequence along with its context. The same CDR3 also results from other DNA sequences found in this sample. This sample was included in a study of blood T cell repertoires in COVID-19. Turning to the study itself: Cohort 3 donors counted as recovered after two negative PCRs, clearance, or resolved symptoms. T cells, B-cell-depleted T cells, or PBMCs supplied cDNA or gDNA.

Libraries were prepared by immunoSEQ multiplex PCR; TCRdb keeps only in-frame clonotypes and omits some of them. This sample has approximately 250,000 clones, with more than 70% found just once. Assignments of participants to cohorts depended upon their own reported clinical history. Trimming took 5 bases from V and 4 from J, leaving 9 bases between them. Germline V gene sequence: CDR1 SEHNR, CDR2 FQNEAQ (reference sequence). The CDR3 sequence is 13 residues long. The source is a woman aged 55-75 years in a cohort exposed to, infected with or recovered from COVID-19 (not recorded which). This chain uses TRBV7-9 with TRBJ1-5, with D possibly being TRBD1 (6 bases). The sample consisted of PBMCs or T cells enriched from blood (not recorded which). CDR3 in amino acids: CASSGQGNQPQHF. The CDR3 DNA sequence: TGTGCCAGCAGCGGCCAGGGGAATCAGCCCCAGCATTTT.